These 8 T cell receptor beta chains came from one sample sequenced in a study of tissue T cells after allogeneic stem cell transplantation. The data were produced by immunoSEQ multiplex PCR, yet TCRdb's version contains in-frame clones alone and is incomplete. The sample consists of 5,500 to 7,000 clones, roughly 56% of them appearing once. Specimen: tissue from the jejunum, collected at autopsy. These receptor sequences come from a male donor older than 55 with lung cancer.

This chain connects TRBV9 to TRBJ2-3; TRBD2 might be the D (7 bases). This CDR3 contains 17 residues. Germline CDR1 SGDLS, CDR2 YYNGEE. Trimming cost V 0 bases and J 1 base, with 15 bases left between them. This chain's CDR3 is CASSVGLRGAGTDTQYF. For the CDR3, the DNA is TGTGCCAGCAGCGTAGGTTTACGGGGGGCCGGCACAGATACGCAGTATTTT. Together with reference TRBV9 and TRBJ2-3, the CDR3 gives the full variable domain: DSGVTQTPKHLITATGQRVTLRCSPRSGDLSVYWYQQSLDQGLQFLIQYYNGEERAKGNILERFSAQQFPDLHSELNLSSLELGDSALYFCASSVGLRGAGTDTQYFGPGTRLTVL.

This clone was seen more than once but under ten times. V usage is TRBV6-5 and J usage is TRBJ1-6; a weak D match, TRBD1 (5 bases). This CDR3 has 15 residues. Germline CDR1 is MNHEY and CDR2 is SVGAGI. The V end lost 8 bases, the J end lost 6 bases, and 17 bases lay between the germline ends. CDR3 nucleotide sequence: TGTGCCAGCCGGGTTCGCGGGGGAAGTAATTCACCCCTCCACTTT. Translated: CASRVRGGSNSPLHF.

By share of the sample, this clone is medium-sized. The CDR3 reads CARGDPGSPLHF. CDR3 DNA: TGTGCCAGAGGGGACCCCGGGTCACCCCTCCACTTT. The chain combines TRBV30 with TRBJ1-6, with a possible D match to TRBD1 (5 bases). Between the trimmed V and J ends, which lost 8 bases and 10 bases, there was a span of 15 bases. The germline V gene has CDR1 GTSNPN and CDR2 SVGIG (reference sequence). The CDR3 consists of 12 residues.

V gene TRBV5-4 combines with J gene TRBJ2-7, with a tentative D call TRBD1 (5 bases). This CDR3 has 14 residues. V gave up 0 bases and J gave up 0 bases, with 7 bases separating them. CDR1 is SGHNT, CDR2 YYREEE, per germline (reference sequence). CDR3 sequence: CASSLDRISYEQYF. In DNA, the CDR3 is TGTGCCAGCAGCTTGGACAGGATCTCCTACGAGCAGTACTTC. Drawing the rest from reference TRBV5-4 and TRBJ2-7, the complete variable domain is ETGVTQSPTHLIKTRGQQVTLRCSSQSGHNTVSWYQQALGQGPQFIFQYYREEENGRGNFPPRFSGLQFPNYSSELNVNALELDDSALYLCASSLDRISYEQYFGPGTRLTVT.

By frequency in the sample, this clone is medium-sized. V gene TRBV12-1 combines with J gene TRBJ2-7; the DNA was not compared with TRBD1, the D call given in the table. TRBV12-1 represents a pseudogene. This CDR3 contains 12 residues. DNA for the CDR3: TGTGCCAGAAGACAGGGAGCCTACGAGCAGTACTTC. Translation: CARRQGAYEQYF.

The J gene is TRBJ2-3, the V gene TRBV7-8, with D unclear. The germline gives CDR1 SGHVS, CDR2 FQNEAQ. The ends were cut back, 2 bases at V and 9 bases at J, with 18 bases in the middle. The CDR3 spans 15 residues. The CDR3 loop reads CASSLKLQAGDTQYF. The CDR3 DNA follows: TGTGCCAGCAGCTTAAAGCTACAAGCAGGAGACACGCAGTATTTT.

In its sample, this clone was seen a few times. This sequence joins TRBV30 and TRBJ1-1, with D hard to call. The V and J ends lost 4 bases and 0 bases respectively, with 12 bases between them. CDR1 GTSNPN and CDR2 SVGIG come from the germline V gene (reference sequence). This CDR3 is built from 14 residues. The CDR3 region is CAWKLLAMNTEAFF. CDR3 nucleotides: TGTGCCTGGAAACTCCTGGCCATGAACACTGAAGCTTTCTTT.

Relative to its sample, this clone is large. CDR3 coding DNA: TGTGCCAGCAGTCCCTGGGGGGAGACCCAGTACTTC. This gives the protein CASSPWGETQYF. V gene TRBV2 combines with J gene TRBJ2-5; D tentatively fits TRBD1 or TRBD2 (5 bases each). V lost 5 bases and J 5 bases, leaving 9 bases between the germline ends. Germline CDR1 and CDR2: SNHLY and FYNNEI. The CDR3 extends over 12 amino acids. Combining the CDR3 with reference TRBV2 and TRBJ2-5 gives the whole variable domain EPEVTQTPSHQVTQMGQEVILRCVPISNHLYFYWYRQILGQKVEFLVSFYNNEISEKSEIFDDQFSVERPDGSNFTLKIRSTKLEDSAMYFCASSPWGETQYFGPGTRLLVL.